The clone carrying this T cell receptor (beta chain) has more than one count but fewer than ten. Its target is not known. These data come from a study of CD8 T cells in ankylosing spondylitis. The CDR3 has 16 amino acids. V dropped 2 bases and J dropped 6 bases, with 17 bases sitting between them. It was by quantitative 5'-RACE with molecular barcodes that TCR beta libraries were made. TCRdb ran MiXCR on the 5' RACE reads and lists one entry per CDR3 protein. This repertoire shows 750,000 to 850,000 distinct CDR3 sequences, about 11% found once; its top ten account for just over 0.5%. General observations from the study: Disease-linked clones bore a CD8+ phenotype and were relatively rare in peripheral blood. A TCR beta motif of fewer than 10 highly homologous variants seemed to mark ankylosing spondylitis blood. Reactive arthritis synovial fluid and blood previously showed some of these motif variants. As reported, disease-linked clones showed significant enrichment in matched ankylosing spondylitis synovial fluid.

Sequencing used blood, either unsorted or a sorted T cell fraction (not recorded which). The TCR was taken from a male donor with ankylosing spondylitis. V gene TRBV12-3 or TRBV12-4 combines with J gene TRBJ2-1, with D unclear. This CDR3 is CASSLFVAGSVNEQFF. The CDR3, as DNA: TGTGCCAGCAGTTTATTCGTTGCCGGTTCTGTCAATGAGCAGTTCTTC.